The 18 T cell receptor beta chains below all came from one sample that was sequenced in a study of OX40 agonist ivuxolimab in advanced cancers. Measured with immunoSEQ multiplex PCR; TCRdb has only the in-frame clones, and not every one. The data show tens of thousands of clones, about 94% seen once. The sample in question was CD4+ or CD8+ T cells sorted from blood, obtained in a trial of the OX40 agonist ivuxolimab. Source of these receptors: an adult with an advanced solid tumor such as melanoma, head and neck, liver or kidney cancer.

This sequence joins TRBV6-5 and TRBJ1-1; weak D call: TRBD1 (5 bases). The germline V gene encodes CDR1 MNHEY and CDR2 SVGAGI. V lost 4 bases and J lost 0, with 15 bases in between. The CDR3 is 16 residues long. CDR3 coding DNA: TGTGCCAGCAGTTCTCCCGGAACAGGATTGAACACTGAAGCTTTCTTT. It encodes CASSSPGTGLNTEAFF.

The table lists this clone with a count of one. The rearrangement links TRBV19 to TRBJ1-2; 10 nucleotides line up with TRBD1. CDR1 and CDR2 from the germline V gene are LNHDA and SQIVND (reference sequence). This CDR3 spans 15 amino acids. The junction had 4 bases not matched to a gene; V was cut back by 3 bases and J by 3 bases. The CDR3 DNA reads TGTGCCAGTAGTATTCCGGGGACAGGGGACTATGGCTACACCTTC. Protein sequence: CASSIPGTGDYGYTF.

This clone appeared a single time. The CDR3 sequence is CASSSTGGFYEQYF. CDR3 coding DNA: TGTGCCAGCAGCTCGACAGGGGGCTTCTACGAGCAGTACTTC. The rearrangement uses TRBV7-3 and TRBJ2-7; 10 nucleotides align to TRBD1. Germline CDR1 reads SGHTA; CDR2 reads FQGTGA. Trimming cost V 4 bases and J 3 bases; bases outside gene matches: 3. CDR3 length: 14 amino acids.

The chain carries TRBV2 and TRBJ2-1; tentatively, D is TRBD2 (5 bases). From germline, CDR1 is SNHLY and CDR2 FYNNEI. V was shortened by 6 bases and J by 8 bases, with 14 bases between the two germline ends. The length of the CDR3 is 13 residues. The CDR3 region is CASRPRGGYEQFF. As DNA, the CDR3 is TGTGCCAGCAGGCCCCGGGGTGGGTATGAGCAGTTCTTC.

The chain links TRBV18 to TRBJ1-5, with TRBD1 matching 9 bases. The CDR3 runs to 18 residues. The V gene end was trimmed by 5 bases and the J gene end by 1 base; junction bases not matched to a gene: 12. Germline V gives CDR1 KGHSH, CDR2 LQKENI. Written as DNA, the CDR3 is TGTGCCAGCTCAAGCCGGGACAGGGAACCGGGGAGCAATCAGCCCCAGCATTTT. It translates to CASSSRDREPGSNQPQHF.

This chain links TRBV16 with TRBJ2-7, with TRBD2 matching over 13 bases. The CDR3 totals 15 residues. The ends lost 5 bases at V and 5 bases at J; junction bases unmatched: 6. Germline-derived CDR1 and CDR2 are KGHSY and FQNENV. The CDR3 spells CASSWTSGGLNEQYF. DNA for the CDR3: TGTGCCAGCAGCTGGACTAGCGGGGGACTAAACGAGCAGTACTTC.

The CDR3 reads CASSETRTSGYQETQYF. The CDR3 DNA sequence: TGTGCCAGCAGCGAAACCAGGACTAGCGGGTACCAAGAGACCCAGTACTTC. The chain is built from TRBV7-9 and TRBJ2-5; 11 bases line up with TRBD2. Germline values: CDR1 SEHNR, CDR2 FQNEAQ (reference sequence). CDR3 size: 17 residues. Trimming cost V 5 bases and J 0 bases; bases outside gene matches: 8.

This chain uses TRBV13 with TRBJ2-7; D is undetermined. The ends were cut back, 0 bases at V and 5 bases at J, with 5 bases in the middle. Germline CDR1 and CDR2: PRHDT and FYEKMQ (reference sequence). The CDR3 consists of 12 residues. CDR3 region: CASSLGGHEQYF. The CDR3 DNA sequence: TGTGCCAGCAGCTTAGGGGGCCACGAGCAGTACTTC.

This sequence joins TRBV27 and TRBJ2-1; the match to TRBD1 covers 7 bases. CDR1 and CDR2 (germline): MNHEY, SMNVEV (reference sequence). V trimming: 5 bases; J trimming: 4 bases; junction bases outside the gene matches: 5. The CDR3 spans 14 residues. CDR3 nucleotide sequence: TGTGCCAGCAGTATAGGGACAGAATACAATGAGCAGTTCTTC. Protein sequence: CASSIGTEYNEQFF.

This sequence joins TRBV6-6 and TRBJ2-1, with 10 bases fitting TRBD2. Trimming took 6 bases from V and 7 from J; bases not matched to a gene: 6. The germline CDR1 and CDR2 sequences are MNHNY and SVGAGI (reference sequence). This CDR3 contains 14 residues. CDR3 residues: CASSGSGRGNEQFF. The CDR3 DNA sequence: TGTGCCAGCAGCGGGAGCGGGAGGGGTAATGAGCAGTTCTTC.

The genes are TRBV27 and TRBJ2-7, with D unresolved. V lost 3 bases, J lost 0 bases, and 9 bases lay in between. The CDR3 runs 14 residues. CDR1 MNHEY and CDR2 SMNVEV come from the germline V gene (reference sequence). CDR3 sequence reads: CASSFLIGSYEQYF. DNA for the CDR3: TGTGCCAGCAGTTTTCTAATCGGCTCCTACGAGCAGTACTTC.

The CDR3 DNA is TGTGCCAGCAGCCAAGACAGGGTGGGCAGTCAGCCCCAGCATTTT. The encoded protein is CASSQDRVGSQPQHF. The chain couples TRBV4-2 to TRBJ1-5, with a weak D call TRBD1 (5 bases). Germline-derived CDR1 and CDR2 are LGHNA and YNFKEQ. Trimming took off 0 bases at V and 6 bases at J, with 12 bases between the two ends. CDR3 length: 15 amino acids.

V and J are TRBV19 and TRBJ2-7, with TRBD2 as a possible D gene (6 bases). Germline V lookup: CDR1 LNHDA, CDR2 SQIVND (reference sequence). The CDR3 extends over 13 amino acids. Trimming took 5 bases from V and 3 from J, leaving 11 bases between them. The CDR3 DNA reads TGTGCCAGTAGTGCGGGACTGCGCTACGAGCAGTACTTC. Residues: CASSAGLRYEQYF.

The count of this clone is one. This chain links TRBV13 with TRBJ2-2; D unclear. This CDR3 is 13 amino acids long. Germline V gives CDR1 PRHDT, CDR2 FYEKMQ (reference sequence). V lost 5 bases and J lost 5, with 9 bases in between. In DNA form, the CDR3 reads TGTGCCAGCAGCGGATCGCGGACCGGGGAGCTGTTTTTT. It translates to CASSGSRTGELFF. The variable domain in full, completed from reference TRBV13 and TRBJ2-2, reads AAGVIQSPRHLIKEKRETATLKCYPIPRHDTVYWYQQGPGQDPQFLISFYEKMQSDKGSIPDRFSAQQFSDYHSELNMSSLELGDSALYFCASSGSRTGELFFGEGSRLTVL.

The chain uses TRBV19 and TRBJ1-1; D remains unclear. The CDR3 totals 15 residues. The ends were cut back, 5 bases at V and 5 bases at J, with 18 bases in the middle. Germline V gene lookup returns CDR1 LNHDA and CDR2 SQIVND (reference sequence). CDR3 in amino acids: CASSPRAFRTTEAFF. As DNA, the CDR3 is TGTGCCAGTAGTCCCCGGGCTTTTAGGACTACTGAAGCTTTCTTT.

The chain is built from TRBV7-9 and TRBJ2-1, with D tentatively TRBD1 or TRBD2 (6 bases each). The CDR3 loop spans 14 amino acids. The V and J ends lost 6 bases and 0 bases respectively, with 9 bases between them. Looked up from germline, CDR1 is SEHNR and CDR2 is FQNEAQ (reference sequence). Written as DNA, the CDR3 is TGTGCCAGCAGTAGGGGGGACTCCTACAATGAGCAGTTCTTC. It yields the protein CASSRGDSYNEQFF.

Written as DNA, the CDR3 is TGTGCCAGCAGTGTCAACCTCGAGCAGTACTTC. Amino acid sequence: CASSVNLEQYF. J is TRBJ2-7 and V is TRBV6-1; D uncertain. Germline CDR1 MNHNS, CDR2 SASEGT. The length of the CDR3 is 11 residues. Trimming stripped 4 bases from V and 6 bases from J, with 7 bases between.

The rearrangement uses TRBV5-5 and TRBJ1-2; D might be TRBD1 (6 bases). Between the trimmed V and J ends, which lost 4 bases and 4 bases, there was a span of 20 bases. Germline V gives CDR1 SGHKS, CDR2 YYEKEE (reference sequence). This CDR3 is built from 16 residues. This CDR3 reads CASSARDITRGYGYTF. CDR3 DNA: TGTGCCAGCAGCGCCCGGGACATTACAAGGGGCTATGGCTACACCTTC. The full variable domain, completed using reference TRBV5-5 and TRBJ1-2, is DAGVTQSPTHLIKTRGQQVTLRCSPISGHKSVSWYQQVLGQGPQFIFQYYEKEERGRGNFPDRFSARQFPNYSSELNVNALLLGDSALYLCASSARDITRGYGYTFGSGTRLTVV.